The 26 T cell receptor beta chains below come from one sample, sequenced in a study of blood T cells in healthy people across ages. Alongside a J-beta primer mix, a sample-barcoded 5' primer served in a second PCR lasting about 6 to 12 cycles. TCRdb re-derived calls from the 5' RACE reads in MiXCR, one entry per CDR3 protein. This sample yields about 800,000 distinct CDR3 sequences, of which more than 20% are seen a single time; 3% to 4% belongs to the top ten. These data were also filed under a second study, of T cells of mothers and their children.

Sequencing input: blood. The receptors derive from a boy aged 5-17 years in good health.

The CDR3 is CASSVVSGSYNEQFF. The CDR3 DNA follows: TGTGCCAGCAGCGTAGTAAGCGGGAGCTACAATGAGCAGTTCTTC. The chain links TRBV9 to TRBJ2-1; 8 nucleotides agree with TRBD2. V lost 0 bases and J lost 3; bases outside the gene matches: 2. This CDR3 is built from 15 residues. Germline V gives CDR1 SGDLS, CDR2 YYNGEE.

The chain links TRBV9 to TRBJ2-1, with 7 bases identical to TRBD1. This CDR3 has 16 amino acids. CDR1 and CDR2 from the germline V gene are SGDLS and YYNGEE. J lost 10 bases, V lost 0 bases, and 13 bases had no gene match. The CDR3 loop reads CASSVGGLPGGTEQFF. Here the CDR3 DNA reads TGTGCCAGCAGCGTAGGCGGACTCCCAGGGGGTACCGAGCAGTTCTTC.

V and J are TRBV20-1 and TRBJ1-5, with no clear D. The V gene lost 1 base and the J gene lost 6 bases, with 10 bases spanning the gap. CDR1 and CDR2 (germline): DFQATT, SNEGSKA (reference sequence). The CDR3 sequence is 13 residues long. The CDR3 is CSARVQEGQPQHF. In DNA, the CDR3 is TGCAGTGCTAGAGTTCAGGAGGGTCAGCCCCAGCATTTT.

This clonotype has just a few counts. This chain joins TRBV6-4 and TRBJ2-3; 9 nucleotides agree with TRBD2. Germline-derived CDR1 and CDR2 are MRHNA and SNTAGT. This CDR3 is 14 amino acids long. V was pared by 6 bases and J by 2 bases, with 3 bases of the junction left unmatched. The CDR3 protein is CASRASGATDTQYF. CDR3 coding DNA: TGTGCCAGCAGGGCTAGCGGGGCCACAGATACGCAGTATTTT.

V gene TRBV29-1 combines with J gene TRBJ2-4; D is perhaps TRBD1 (5 bases). The CDR3 runs 15 residues. Germline V CDR1 and CDR2: SQVTM, ANQGSEA. The germline V and J ends were trimmed by 7 bases and 3 bases, with 19 bases remaining between them. CDR3 coding DNA: TGCAGCGCCTTGACCAGGGATGGTGACAAAAACATTCAGTACTTC. Its translation: CSALTRDGDKNIQYF.

The rearrangement links TRBV7-9 to TRBJ2-1; D tentatively reads TRBD1 or TRBD2 (7 bases each). CDR3 size: 17 residues. V lost 5 bases, J lost 3 bases, and 20 bases lay in between. Germline-derived CDR1 and CDR2 are SEHNR and FQNEAQ (reference sequence). The CDR3 protein is CASSTGPPGGDYNEQFF. The CDR3 nucleotides are TGTGCCAGCAGCACCGGGCCACCAGGGGGGGACTACAATGAGCAGTTCTTC.

The chain employs TRBV20-1 and TRBJ2-5; D may be TRBD1 (6 bases). Trimming left V 1 base short and J 4 bases short, with 10 bases between. CDR1 DFQATT and CDR2 SNEGSKA come from the germline V gene (reference sequence). The CDR3 length is 13 residues. CDR3 loop: CSARVQGTETQYF. The CDR3 nucleotides read TGCAGTGCTAGAGTCCAGGGGACAGAGACCCAGTACTTC.

Details on this clonotype: This may stem from a read error, because a much larger clone lies one nucleotide away. This sequence joins TRBV20-1 and TRBJ1-4; 7 bases are shared with TRBD1. Germline V lookup: CDR1 DFQATT, CDR2 SNEGSKA (reference sequence). V dropped 5 bases and J dropped 0; count of bases not matched to a gene: 9. The length of the CDR3 is 16 residues. The CDR3 nucleotides are TGCAGTGCTCGTGACGGGACAGTTGCAACTAATGAAAAACTGTTTTTT. The encoded protein is CSARDGTVATNEKLFF.

This clonotype was counted between two and nine times. The chain has TRBV29-1 and TRBJ2-1, with 12 bases identical to TRBD2. The germline gives CDR1 SQVTM, CDR2 ANQGSEA. The CDR3 spans 19 residues. V trimming: 7 bases; J trimming: 13 bases; junction bases outside the gene matches: 29. This chain's CDR3 is CSALISGLAGSRFLVQQFF. The CDR3 DNA is TGCAGCGCCTTGATTTCCGGACTAGCGGGGTCGAGGTTTTTGGTTCAACAGTTCTTC.

This clonotype was recorded a few times. The chain links TRBV7-9 to TRBJ2-4, with a possible D match to TRBD2 (6 bases). Germline assignment: CDR1 SEHNR and CDR2 FQNEAQ (reference sequence). Between the trimmed V and J ends, which lost 1 base and 0 bases, there was a span of 13 bases. The CDR3 has 17 residues. CDR3 coding DNA: TGTGCCAGCAGCTTAGGTTGGGCGGGGCTAGCCAAAAACATTCAGTACTTC. This translates into CASSLGWAGLAKNIQYF.

The CDR3 nucleotides are TGCAGTGCTCGGAGACAGTCGGAAGACGAAAAACTGTTTTTT. Amino acid sequence: CSARRQSEDEKLFF. The chain couples TRBV20-1 to TRBJ1-4; a possible D gene is TRBD1 (5 bases). The germline CDR1 and CDR2 sequences are DFQATT and SNEGSKA (reference sequence). V gave up 5 bases and J gave up 8 bases, with 18 bases separating them. The CDR3 has 14 residues.

This clonotype turned up a few times. The chain links TRBV20-1 to TRBJ2-7, with 8 bases that match TRBD2. The CDR3 runs to 14 residues. From germline, CDR1 is DFQATT and CDR2 SNEGSKA (reference sequence). Trimming took 8 bases from V and 2 from J; bases not matched to a gene: 11. Written as DNA, the CDR3 is TGCAGTACTGAAGATACTAGCGGAGCCTACGAGCAGTACTTC. This gives the protein CSTEDTSGAYEQYF.

The V gene is TRBV20-1, the J gene TRBJ1-2; a weak D match, TRBD1 (5 bases). V lost 3 bases, J lost 8 bases, and 13 bases lay in between. This CDR3 has 12 amino acids. Per the germline V gene, CDR1 is DFQATT and CDR2 is SNEGSKA (reference sequence). The DNA for the CDR3 is TGCAGTGCTAGCTCAAGGGGAAAGGGCTACACCTTC. It specifies CSASSRGKGYTF.

This clonotype was counted only a few times. The rearrangement joins TRBV6-2 or TRBV6-3 to TRBJ1-5, with unresolved D. The CDR3 is made up of 13 amino acids. Germline-derived CDR1 and CDR2 are MNHEY and SVGEGT. V lost 0 bases to trimming and J lost 7 bases, with 7 bases between them. The CDR3 DNA is TGTGCCAGCAGTTACTCCCGGGTCCAGCCCCAGCATTTT. Translation: CASSYSRVQPQHF.

This clonotype was detected many times. V gene TRBV4-1 combines with J gene TRBJ2-7; 7 nucleotides align to TRBD1. This CDR3 region has 13 residues. Germline assignment: CDR1 MGHRA and CDR2 YSYEKL. V was clipped by 5 bases and J by 4 bases; unmatched bases: 5. The CDR3 DNA sequence: TGCGCCAGCAGCTTGACACAGGGGTACGAGCAGTACTTC. Amino acids: CASSLTQGYEQYF.

This clonotype was observed a few times. CDR3 bases: TGTGCCAGCACCTACCGGACAGGGGAGGGGGGTGAAGCTTTCTTT. Translating it yields CASTYRTGEGGEAFF. V is TRBV27 and J is TRBJ1-1, with TRBD1 matching over 9 bases. J was trimmed by 7 bases and V by 7 bases; bases with no gene match: 13. The CDR3 totals 15 residues. The germline CDR1 and CDR2 sequences are MNHEY and SMNVEV (reference sequence).

This rearrangement joins TRBV20-1 to TRBJ2-7, with 8 bases aligning to TRBD2. The germline V gene encodes CDR1 DFQATT and CDR2 SNEGSKA (reference sequence). This CDR3 contains 15 residues. Unmatched junction bases numbered 8, after V lost 2 bases and J lost 2 bases. CDR3 sequence reads: CSARLRTSRAYEQYF. The CDR3 region has the DNA TGCAGTGCTAGACTGAGGACTAGCCGGGCCTACGAGCAGTACTTC.

This clonotype was counted a few times. The chain uses TRBV4-2 and TRBJ2-3, with D perhaps matching TRBD2 (5 bases). V lost 3 bases and J 2 bases, leaving 24 bases between the germline ends. The CDR3 contains 19 residues. Germline CDR1 LGHNA, CDR2 YNFKEQ. The CDR3 DNA sequence: TGTGCCAGCAGCCATTCCTCCTACTACGGAGCGGCCTACACAGATACGCAGTATTTT. Translating gives CASSHSSYYGAAYTDTQYF.

The V gene is TRBV20-1, the J gene TRBJ2-7; TRBD2 aligns across 8 bases. The CDR3 covers 15 residues. Germline V lookup: CDR1 DFQATT, CDR2 SNEGSKA (reference sequence). V lost 1 base, J lost 0 bases, and 5 bases stayed unmatched. CDR3 residues: CSARVVSGASYEQYF. In DNA form, the CDR3 reads TGCAGTGCTAGAGTGGTTAGCGGGGCCTCCTACGAGCAGTACTTC.

The V gene is TRBV28, the J gene TRBJ2-4; tentatively, D is TRBD2 (6 bases). Trimming took off 11 bases at V and 3 bases at J, with 17 bases between the two ends. Germline V gene sequence: CDR1 MDHEN, CDR2 SYDVKM. The CDR3 extends over 14 amino acids. CDR3 loop: CASRAGLGKNIQYF. The CDR3 DNA sequence: TGTGCCTCCCGAGCGGGTTTGGGCAAAAACATTCAGTACTTC.

The V gene is TRBV9, the J gene TRBJ2-5, with TRBD2 identical over 8 bases. The germline V gene has CDR1 SGDLS and CDR2 YYNGEE. The CDR3 is 15 amino acids. Trimming removed 4 bases from V and 1 base from J; junction bases left unmatched: 6. As DNA, the CDR3 is TGTGCCAGCAGCTCCGGGACTAGAGGCCAAGAGACCCAGTACTTC. Translation gives CASSSGTRGQETQYF.

This clonotype has a handful of counts. The J gene is TRBJ2-7, the V gene TRBV7-2; no reliable D call. The CDR3 spans 15 residues. V dropped 1 base and J dropped 3 bases, with 13 bases sitting between them. Germline assignment: CDR1 SGHTA and CDR2 FQGNSA. DNA for the CDR3: TGTGCCAGCAGCTTAGGCCTGGCGCACGTCTACGAGCAGTACTTC. It translates to CASSLGLAHVYEQYF.

This clonotype was observed a handful of times. The chain links TRBV11-2 to TRBJ1-4; 8 bases align to TRBD1. CDR1 is SGHAT and CDR2 is FQNNGV in the germline V gene. This CDR3 contains 15 residues. The V gene end was trimmed by 5 bases and the J gene end by 2 bases; junction bases not matched to a gene: 4. In nucleotides, the CDR3 is TGTGCCAGCAGCACTCGGACAGGGACTAATGAAAAACTGTTTTTT. This gives the protein CASSTRTGTNEKLFF.

The chain is built from TRBV5-5 and TRBJ2-1, with D possibly TRBD1 on 7 matching bases. The germline V gene has CDR1 SGHKS and CDR2 YYEKEE (reference sequence). V lost 4 bases to trimming and J lost 2 bases, with 19 bases between them. This CDR3 spans 17 amino acids. The CDR3 sequence: CASSRSGGQYPYNEQFF. The DNA of the CDR3 is TGTGCCAGCAGCCGGTCCGGGGGACAGTATCCCTACAATGAGCAGTTCTTC.

The rearrangement joins TRBV20-1 to TRBJ2-7, with 9 bases aligning to TRBD1. Germline trimming cut 2 bases from V and 0 bases from J; bases unmatched to any gene: 5. The germline V gene has CDR1 DFQATT and CDR2 SNEGSKA (reference sequence). This CDR3 comprises 15 residues. CDR3 in amino acids: CSARPGQGTSYEQYF. Here the CDR3 DNA reads TGCAGTGCTAGACCCGGACAGGGGACCTCCTACGAGCAGTACTTC.

This chain links TRBV3-1 with TRBJ1-4, with a tentative D call TRBD1 (6 bases). Trimming left V 6 bases short and J 3 bases short, with 11 bases between. This CDR3 is built from 14 residues. CDR1 and CDR2 (germline): LGHDT, YNNKEL (reference sequence). The CDR3 here is CASRSTGSNEKLFF. CDR3 DNA sequence: TGTGCCAGCAGATCGACAGGCTCTAATGAAAAACTGTTTTTT. Full variable domain (missing parts from reference TRBV3-1 and TRBJ1-4): DTAVSQTPKYLVTQMGNDKSIKCEQNLGHDTMYWYKQDSKKFLKIMFSYNNKELIINETVPNRFSPKSPDKAHLNLHINSLELGDSAVYFCASRSTGSNEKLFFGSGTQLSVL.